This entry is about one TCR beta chain. It lacks a known antigen. The data are from a study of T cells expressing NK-cell markers (dated by TCRdb to 2019 to 2021). For context, the study as a whole: In sorted CD3+CD56+NKG2C+, CD3+CD56+NKG2C- and CD3+CD56-NKG2C+ T-cell subsets from about 8 donors, TCR beta-chain repertoires were profiled. Libraries were sequenced as 2 x 150 bp reads on Illumina HiSeq 2000/2500, MiSeq or NextSeq. Of the eight sequenced donors, seven were found to be HCMV-seropositive and one was found to be HCMV-seronegative. The study sequenced eight donors, all healthy volunteers chosen at random: three men and five women. Study-wide findings and limitations: In 5 to 7 donors, the dominant CD3+CD56+NKG2C+ clonotypes ranked among the top 10 CD8+ clonotypes, making up roughly 1.0-7.0% of CD8+ T cells. Those dominant clonotypes were again the most abundant among CD3+CD56-NKG2C+ cells in four donors, at about 28.3-65%. Whether the expanded NKG2C-expressing T cell clones were specific for HCMV antigens was left unclear.

To determine HCMV serostatus, a commercial ELISA kit was used to detect HCMV-specific IgG in serum. Peripheral blood mononuclear cells were isolated from blood by Ficoll density gradient centrifugation. Including cysteine and phenylalanine, the CDR3 has 14 amino acids. No DNA sequence is on record. The sequencer listed for this sample is Illumina HiSeq 2000. 5'RACE template switching, by which a universal primer site and unique molecular identifiers were added, was used to make TCR beta cDNA libraries. cDNA synthesis was primed from the TCR beta constant segment and was followed by two successive PCR amplification steps. As for the original processing: Reads were demultiplexed and grouped by UMI with MIGEC, and clonotypes were assembled and quantified with MiTCR. Only TCR cDNA sequences supported by at least two reads were kept to exclude erroneous sequences. Downstream repertoire analysis used the tcR package, and clonotypes were matched across fractions by CDR3 nucleotide sequence plus V segment. Antigen specificity was annotated against VDJdb with VDJmatch, allowing one amino acid substitution in CDR3. Following TCRdb reprocessing, every CDR3 protein sequence forms one entry, and DNA is not provided. The V and J calls come from TCRdb's annotation, not from the publication. The table for this sample records about 460,000 distinct CDR3 sequences. Roughly 1.4% of the sample is in the top ten clones.

This TCR was recovered from a woman between 45 and 65 years old in good health. Donor details come from another sample of the same person, matched by shared clones. Sequenced sample: blood T cells: a sorted CD56 or NKG2C T cell subset, CD4+ or CD8+ T cells, or bulk PBMC T cells (not recorded which). This chain joins TRBV12-3 or TRBV12-4 to TRBJ2-5; TCRdb names TRBD2, which stays unverified in the absence of DNA. The CDR3 loop reads CASSLMRAGETQYF.